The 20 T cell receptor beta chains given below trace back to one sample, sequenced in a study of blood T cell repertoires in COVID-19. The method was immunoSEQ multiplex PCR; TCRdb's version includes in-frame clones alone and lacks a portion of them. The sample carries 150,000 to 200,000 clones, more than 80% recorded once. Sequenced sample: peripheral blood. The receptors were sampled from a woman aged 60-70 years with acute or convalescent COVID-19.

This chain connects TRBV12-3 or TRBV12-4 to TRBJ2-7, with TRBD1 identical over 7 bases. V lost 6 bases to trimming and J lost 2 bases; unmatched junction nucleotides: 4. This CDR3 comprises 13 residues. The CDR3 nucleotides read TGTGCCAGCAGACCTACAGGGGCCTACGAGCAGTACTTC. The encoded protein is CASRPTGAYEQYF.

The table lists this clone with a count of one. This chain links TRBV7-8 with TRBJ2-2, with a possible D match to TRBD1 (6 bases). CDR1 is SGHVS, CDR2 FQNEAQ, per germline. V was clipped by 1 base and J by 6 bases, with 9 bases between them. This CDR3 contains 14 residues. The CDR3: CASSLDRDAGELFF. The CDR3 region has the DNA TGTGCCAGCAGCTTAGACAGGGACGCCGGGGAGCTGTTTTTT.

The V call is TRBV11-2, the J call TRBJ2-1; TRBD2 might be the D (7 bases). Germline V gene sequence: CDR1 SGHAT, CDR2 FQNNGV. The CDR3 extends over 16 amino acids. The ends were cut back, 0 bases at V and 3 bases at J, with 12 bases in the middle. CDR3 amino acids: CASSLDGGAVYNEQFF. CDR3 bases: TGTGCCAGCAGCTTAGATGGGGGGGCCGTCTACAATGAGCAGTTCTTC.

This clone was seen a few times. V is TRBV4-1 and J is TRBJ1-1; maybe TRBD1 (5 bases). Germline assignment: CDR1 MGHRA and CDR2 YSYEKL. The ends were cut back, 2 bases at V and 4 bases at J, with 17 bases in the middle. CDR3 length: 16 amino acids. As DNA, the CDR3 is TGCGCCAGCAGCCAACCAAGCCAGGGCGGACGCACTGAAGCTTTCTTT. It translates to CASSQPSQGGRTEAFF.

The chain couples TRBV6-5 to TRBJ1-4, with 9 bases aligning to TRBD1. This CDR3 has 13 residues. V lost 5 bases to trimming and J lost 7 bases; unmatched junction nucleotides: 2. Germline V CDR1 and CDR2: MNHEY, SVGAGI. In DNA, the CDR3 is TGTGCCAGCAGTCCGGGACAGGGTGAAAAACTGTTTTTT. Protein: CASSPGQGEKLFF.

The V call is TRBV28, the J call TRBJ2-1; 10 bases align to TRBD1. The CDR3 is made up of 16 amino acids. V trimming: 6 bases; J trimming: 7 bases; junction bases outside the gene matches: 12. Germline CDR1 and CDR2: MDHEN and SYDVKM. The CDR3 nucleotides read TGTGCCAGCAGCCCTTCCCAGGGACAGGGGATGAATGAGCAGTTCTTC. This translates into CASSPSQGQGMNEQFF.

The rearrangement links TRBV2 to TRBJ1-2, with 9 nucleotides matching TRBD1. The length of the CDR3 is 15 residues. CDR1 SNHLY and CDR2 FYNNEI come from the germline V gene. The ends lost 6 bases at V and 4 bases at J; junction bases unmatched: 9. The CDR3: CASRPGQGLPYGYTF. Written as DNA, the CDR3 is TGTGCCAGCAGGCCGGGACAGGGATTGCCCTATGGCTACACCTTC.

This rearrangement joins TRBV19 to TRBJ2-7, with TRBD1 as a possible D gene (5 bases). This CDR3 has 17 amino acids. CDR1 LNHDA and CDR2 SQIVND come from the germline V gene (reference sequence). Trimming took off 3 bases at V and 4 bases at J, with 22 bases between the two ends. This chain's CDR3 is CASSMKRDSPSRYEQYF. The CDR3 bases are TGTGCCAGTAGTATGAAACGCGACAGCCCGAGCCGATACGAGCAGTACTTC.

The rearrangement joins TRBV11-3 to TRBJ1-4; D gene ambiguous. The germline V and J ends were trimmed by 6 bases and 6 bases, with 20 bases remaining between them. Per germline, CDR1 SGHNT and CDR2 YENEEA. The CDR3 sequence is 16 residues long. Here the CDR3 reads CASSSGSSFVYEKLFF. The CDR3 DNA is TGTGCCAGCAGTTCGGGGTCCTCGTTCGTTTATGAAAAACTGTTTTTT.

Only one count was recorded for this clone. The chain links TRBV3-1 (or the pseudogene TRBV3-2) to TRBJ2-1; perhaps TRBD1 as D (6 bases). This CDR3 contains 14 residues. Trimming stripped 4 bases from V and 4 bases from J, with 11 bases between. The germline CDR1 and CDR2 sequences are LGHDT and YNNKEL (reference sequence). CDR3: CASSLRTAYNEQFF. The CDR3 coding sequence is TGTGCCAGCAGCCTAAGGACAGCGTACAATGAGCAGTTCTTC.

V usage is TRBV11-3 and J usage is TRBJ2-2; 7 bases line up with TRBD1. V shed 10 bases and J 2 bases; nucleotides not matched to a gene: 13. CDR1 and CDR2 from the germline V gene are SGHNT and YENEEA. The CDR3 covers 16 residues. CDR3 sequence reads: CAIPTTGASNTGELFF. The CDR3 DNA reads TGTGCCATACCAACAACAGGGGCCAGCAACACCGGGGAGCTGTTTTTT.

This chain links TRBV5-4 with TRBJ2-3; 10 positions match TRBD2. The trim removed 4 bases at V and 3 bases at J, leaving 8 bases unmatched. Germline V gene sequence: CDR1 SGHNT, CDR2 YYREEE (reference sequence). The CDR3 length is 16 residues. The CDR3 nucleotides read TGTGCCAGCAGCCGACCAGCGGGAGGGCCAACAGATACGCAGTATTTT. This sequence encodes CASSRPAGGPTDTQYF.

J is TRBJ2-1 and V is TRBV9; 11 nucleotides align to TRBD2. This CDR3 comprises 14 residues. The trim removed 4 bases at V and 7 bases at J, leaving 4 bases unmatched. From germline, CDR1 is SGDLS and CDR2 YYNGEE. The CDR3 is CASSTGTSGNEQFF. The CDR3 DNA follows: TGTGCCAGCAGCACCGGGACTAGCGGAAATGAGCAGTTCTTC.

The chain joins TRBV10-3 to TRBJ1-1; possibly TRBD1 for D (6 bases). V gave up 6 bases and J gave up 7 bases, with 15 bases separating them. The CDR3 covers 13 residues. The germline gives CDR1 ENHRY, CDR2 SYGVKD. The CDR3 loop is CAIRDREQGEAFF. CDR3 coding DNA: TGTGCCATCAGGGACCGCGAACAGGGTGAAGCTTTCTTT.

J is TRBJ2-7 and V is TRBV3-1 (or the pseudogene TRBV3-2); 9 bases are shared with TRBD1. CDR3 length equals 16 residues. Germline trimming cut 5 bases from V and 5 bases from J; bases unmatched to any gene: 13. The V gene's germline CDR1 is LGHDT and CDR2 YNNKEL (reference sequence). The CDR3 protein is CASSTGVGTGPNEQYF. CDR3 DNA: TGTGCCAGCAGCACCGGGGTCGGGACAGGGCCCAACGAGCAGTACTTC.

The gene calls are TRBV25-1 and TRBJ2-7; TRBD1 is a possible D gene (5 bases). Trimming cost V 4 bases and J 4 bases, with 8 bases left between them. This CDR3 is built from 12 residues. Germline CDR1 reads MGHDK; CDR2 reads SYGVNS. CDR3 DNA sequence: TGTGCCAGCAGTGCCCAGGGTTACGAGCAGTACTTC. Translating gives CASSAQGYEQYF.

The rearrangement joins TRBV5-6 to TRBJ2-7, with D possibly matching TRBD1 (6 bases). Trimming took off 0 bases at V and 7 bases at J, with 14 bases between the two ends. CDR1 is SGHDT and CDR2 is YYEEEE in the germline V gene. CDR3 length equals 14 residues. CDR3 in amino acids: CASSLATGTGEQYV. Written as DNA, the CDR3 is TGTGCCAGCAGCTTGGCGACAGGCACCGGGGAGCAGTACGTC.

The CDR3 reads CASSTIGDRGAVRNQPQHF. The DNA of the CDR3 is TGTGCCAGTAGTACCATAGGGGACAGGGGAGCGGTTCGCAATCAGCCCCAGCATTTT. The chain is built from TRBV19 and TRBJ1-5; 10 bases agree with TRBD1. With V trimmed by 4 bases and J by 2 bases, 14 bases remained unmatched. Germline V CDR1 and CDR2: LNHDA, SQIVND (reference sequence). CDR3 length: 19 amino acids.

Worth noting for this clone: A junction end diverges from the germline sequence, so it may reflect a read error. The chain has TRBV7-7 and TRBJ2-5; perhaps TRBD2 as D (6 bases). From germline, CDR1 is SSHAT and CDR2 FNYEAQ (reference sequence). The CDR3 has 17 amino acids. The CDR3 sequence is CASSLGVAGPRQETQYF. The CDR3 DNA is TGTGCTAGCAGCTTAGGGGTGGCGGGACCCCGGCAAGAGACCCAGTACTTC. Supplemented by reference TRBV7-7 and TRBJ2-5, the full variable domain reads GAGVSQSPRYKVTKRGQDVTLRCDPISSHATLYWYQQALGQGPEFLTYFNYEAQPDKSGLPSDRFSAERPEGSISTLTIQRTEQRDSAMYRCASSLGVAGPRQETQYFGPGTRLLVL.

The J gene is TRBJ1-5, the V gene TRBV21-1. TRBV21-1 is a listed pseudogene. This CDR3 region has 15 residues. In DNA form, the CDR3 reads TGTGCCAGCAGCAAAGGGGGAGGGAGAGCACAGCCCCAGCATTTT. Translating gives CASSKGGGRAQPQHF.